The 5 T cell receptor beta chains below were found in one sample sequenced in a study of OX40 agonist ivuxolimab in advanced cancers. Method: immunoSEQ multiplex PCR; TCRdb's copy keeps in-frame clones and lacks some. This sample has tens of thousands of clones, with roughly nine tenths found just once. The specimen comprised CD4+ or CD8+ T cells sorted from blood, sampled in a trial of the OX40 agonist ivuxolimab. These receptors came from an adult with an advanced solid tumor such as melanoma, head and neck, liver or kidney cancer.

The chain recombines TRBV7-9 with TRBJ2-7; the D is unclear. Germline V gene data show CDR1 as SEHNR and CDR2 as FQNEAQ (reference sequence). The CDR3 covers 13 residues. V lost 3 bases, J lost 5 bases, and 11 bases lay in between. The CDR3 loop reads CASSFPRSDEQYF. The CDR3 DNA sequence: TGTGCCAGCAGCTTTCCCAGGAGTGACGAGCAGTACTTC.

The V and J genes are TRBV10-2 and TRBJ1-1; 7 bases are shared with TRBD1. Trimming cost V 6 bases and J 0 bases; bases outside gene matches: 10. This CDR3 has 16 residues. The V gene's germline CDR1 is WSHSY and CDR2 SAAADI. The CDR3 sequence is CASSLTGAALNTEAFF. As DNA, the CDR3 is TGCGCCAGCAGCCTAACAGGGGCCGCCCTGAACACTGAAGCTTTCTTT.

This chain uses TRBV6-6 with TRBJ2-2; 9 bases align to TRBD2. The CDR3 runs 16 residues. Germline V CDR1 and CDR2: MNHNY, SVGAGI (reference sequence). V was clipped by 2 bases and J by 6 bases; unmatched bases: 7. The CDR3 loop reads CASSYGEREDSGELFF. As DNA, the CDR3 is TGTGCCAGCAGTTACGGGGAGCGGGAGGATTCCGGGGAGCTGTTTTTT.

The chain is built from TRBV11-2 and TRBJ1-2, with D maybe TRBD1 (6 bases). This CDR3 contains 14 residues. Trimming left V 1 base short and J 2 bases short, with 8 bases between. Germline V gene lookup returns CDR1 SGHAT and CDR2 FQNNGV. The CDR3 DNA sequence: TGTGCCAGCAGCTTAGCAACAGGGAACTATGGCTACACCTTC. It encodes CASSLATGNYGYTF.

The chain has TRBV19 and TRBJ1-3; D unresolved. V was pared by 3 bases and J by 0 bases, with 3 bases between. CDR3 length: 13 amino acids. Germline V gives CDR1 LNHDA, CDR2 SQIVND (reference sequence). The chain's CDR3 is CASSISSGNTIYF. CDR3 coding DNA: TGTGCCAGTAGTATCAGCTCTGGAAACACCATATATTTT.